This T cell receptor (beta chain) was observed in a study of shared clonotypes between healthy human individuals. CD4+ cells yielded CD45RA+ naive and CD45RA-negative memory subsets. Assay execution proceeded at the deep level. The assay was immunoSEQ multiplex PCR, and TCRdb's table has in-frame clones only and misses some. The sample includes more than 2,000,000 clones, approximately 93% seen only once; the top ten take about 0.37%. The ends were cut back, 6 bases at V and 1 base at J, with 10 bases in the middle. CDR1 is MDHEN and CDR2 is SYDVKM in the germline V gene. The CDR3 spans 13 residues. The sequenced sample was naive CD4+ T cells from PBMCs. The subset denotes: CD45RA+ positively selected. The rearrangement uses TRBV28 and TRBJ2-7; D gene uncertain. This clonotype was sampled from a man between 18 and 29 years old in good health. Some clones in this sample may be carry-over from other donors' samples. The CDR3 sequence: CASRSRDSYEQYF. CDR3 sequence (DNA): TGTGCCAGCAGGAGTAGGGATTCCTACGAGCAGTACTTC.